This T cell receptor (beta chain) was found in a study of T cells after yellow fever vaccination. Only a few counts were recorded for this clonotype. The antigen is undetermined. Making TCR cDNA involved 5'RACE template switching, which added UMIs and a universal primer site. TCRdb processed the 5' RACE reads anew with MiXCR; each CDR3 protein has one entry. The repertoire has about 510,000 distinct CDR3 sequences, just over 20% of them found once; the top ten carry 16%. Study-level findings and limits: Most clones from primary vaccination resurfaced after the booster (approximately 95% CD4, about 91% CD8). The appearance of a small share of clonotypes in both CD4 and CD8 compartments was observed.

V lost 5 bases and J lost 8, with 12 bases in between. In germline, CDR1 is MNHEY, CDR2 SVGEGT. CDR3 length equals 12 residues. Specimen: PBMCs, collected roughly 23 days after the first yellow fever vaccination. The chain couples TRBV6-2 or TRBV6-3 to TRBJ1-1; D is undetermined. The receptor's source is a man aged 18 to 29 who received the YFV17D yellow fever vaccine. The CDR3 region is CASSGGFREAFF. CDR3 DNA: TGTGCCAGCAGTGGCGGGTTTAGAGAAGCTTTCTTT.